This is a list of T cell receptor beta chains from one sample in a study of PD-1 blockade in classical Hodgkin lymphoma. Generated by immunoSEQ multiplex PCR, the TCRdb table keeps only in-frame clones and is missing some. The sample holds 45,000 or so clones, over 70% seen once. The source material was peripheral blood mononuclear cells (PBMCs), sampled at baseline. These receptors were obtained from a human donor with classical Hodgkin lymphoma. CDR3s include the opening cysteine and the closing phenylalanine or tryptophan. A D gene is named only where the DNA matches it firmly. Only some rows state a clone size, as once, few, many or a class for expanded clones.

clone_size	j_call	d_call	v_call	cdr3_aa	cdr3_nt
-	TRBJ2-3	TRBD2	TRBV9	CASSVISGGGTDTQYF	TGTGCCAGCAGCGTAATAAGCGGGGGGGGCACAGATACGCAGTATTTT
-	TRBJ2-7	TRBD2	TRBV9	CASSVVPSGGIYEQYF	TGTGCCAGCAGCGTAGTCCCTAGCGGGGGGATCTACGAGCAGTACTTC
-	TRBJ1-1	TRBD1	TRBV28	CASSVPGDRGHGDTEAFF	TGTGCCAGCAGTGTGCCCGGGGACAGGGGGCACGGAGACACTGAAGCTTTCTTT
-	TRBJ2-1	-	TRBV11-3	CASSLPRGALGNEQFF	TGTGCCAGCAGCCTCCCCCGGGGGGCGCTGGGCAATGAGCAGTTCTTC
-	TRBJ1-1	-	TRBV11-1	CASSPGGDEAFF	TGTGCCAGCAGCCCGGGGGGGGATGAAGCTTTCTTT
-	TRBJ1-6	-	TRBV19	CASKSQPGGDSPLHF	TGTGCCAGTAAATCCCAGCCTGGAGGGGATTCACCCCTCCACTTT
-	TRBJ2-7	-	TRBV4-2	CASSQFAVSSYEQYF	TGTGCCAGCAGCCAATTTGCTGTCAGCTCCTACGAGCAGTACTTC
-	TRBJ2-1	-	TRBV5-6	CASSLWVNNEQFF	TGTGCCAGCAGCTTGTGGGTGAACAATGAGCAGTTCTTC
-	TRBJ1-1	-	TRBV10-2	CASSDGWGGKAFF	TGCGCCAGCAGTGATGGTTGGGGAGGGAAAGCTTTCTTT
once	TRBJ1-1	-	TRBV6-5	CASSYLSISNTEAFF	TGTGCCAGCAGTTACCTTTCTATCAGCAACACTGAAGCTTTCTTT
-	TRBJ2-7	-	TRBV25-1	CASSKWGSYEQYF	TGTGCCAGCAGCAAATGGGGGTCCTACGAGCAGTACTTC
few	TRBJ1-1	-	TRBV4-1	CASSQEGWGQNTEAFF	TGCGCCAGCAGCCAAGAAGGTTGGGGACAGAACACTGAAGCTTTCTTT
-	TRBJ2-7	TRBD1	TRBV7-9	CASSYRQGFSYEQYF	TGTGCCAGCAGCTACAGACAGGGATTTTCGTACGAGCAGTACTTC
few	TRBJ2-5	-	TRBV29-1	CSAVLGLNARETQYF	TGCAGCGCTGTGCTGGGTCTTAACGCAAGAGAGACCCAGTACTTC
-	TRBJ2-7	-	TRBV7-6	CASSLNRVSSYEQYF	TGTGCCAGCAGCTTAAACAGGGTATCTTCCTACGAGCAGTACTTC
once	TRBJ2-1	-	TRBV11-2	CASSLTSSYNEQFF	TGTGCCAGCAGCTTGACTAGCTCCTACAATGAGCAGTTCTTC